This TCR beta chain was sequenced for a study of blood T cell repertoires in COVID-19. Recovered status applied to Cohort 3 donors who had two consecutive negative PCRs. It also applied to those with clearance or with symptom resolution. The assay was immunoSEQ multiplex PCR, and TCRdb's table has in-frame clones only and misses some. The sample includes 140,000 or so clones, about 87% of them seen just once. V was shortened by 2 bases and J by 6 bases, with 10 bases between the two germline ends. Germline V gives CDR1 SEHNR, CDR2 FQNEAQ (reference sequence). This CDR3 has 13 residues. V is TRBV7-9 and J is TRBJ1-1; the D is unclear. Sample: PBMCs or T cells enriched from blood (not recorded which). The receptor comes from a man aged 55 to 70 who had recovered from COVID-19. In nucleotides, the CDR3 is TGTGCCAGCAGCTTAAGTACACCCCCTGAAGCTTTCTTT. This translates into CASSLSTPPEAFF.